These 30 T cell receptor beta chains were all obtained from the same sample, sequenced in a study of PD-1 blockade in classical Hodgkin lymphoma. Each and every patient relapsed after autologous stem cell transplantation, and patients got differing brentuximab vedotin exposure. Here immunoSEQ multiplex PCR was the method, and the copy in TCRdb shows in-frame clones only, minus some. The sample gives 15,000 or so clones, about 83% of which show up once; less than 25% is in the top ten. The sample in question was peripheral blood mononuclear cells (PBMCs), obtained at baseline. The receptor source for this set is a human donor with classical Hodgkin lymphoma.

This rearrangement joins TRBV29-1 to TRBJ1-1; D gene uncertain. The CDR3 runs 13 residues. Germline CDR1 is SQVTM and CDR2 is ANQGSEA. The V and J ends lost 4 bases and 0 bases respectively, with 9 bases between them. This CDR3 reads CSVALAVNTEAFF. DNA of the CDR3: TGCAGCGTTGCTCTGGCAGTGAACACTGAAGCTTTCTTT.

The chain is built from TRBV5-8 and TRBJ2-7, with 7 bases fitting TRBD1. V shed 2 bases, J shed 0 bases, and the junction held 5 bases outside the gene matches. Per the germline V gene, CDR1 is SGHTS and CDR2 is YDEGEE. This CDR3 region has 15 residues. DNA of the CDR3: TGTGCCAGCAGCTTAACAGGGGTAAGCTCCTACGAGCAGTACTTC. Translating it yields CASSLTGVSSYEQYF.

CDR3 nucleotides: TGTGCCAGCAGCTCCCCGGGACTAGCGGGGACGTACACAGATACGCAGTATTTT. Protein: CASSSPGLAGTYTDTQYF. The chain combines TRBV27 with TRBJ2-3, with 13 nucleotides matching TRBD2. This CDR3 contains 18 residues. V lost 6 bases and J lost 2; bases outside the gene matches: 11. Germline V lookup: CDR1 MNHEY, CDR2 SMNVEV (reference sequence).

Worth noting for this clone: One end of the junction is discordant with germline, which a read error may explain. The chain joins TRBV27 to TRBJ2-7; D gene uncertain. The length of the CDR3 is 11 residues. Germline CDR1 reads MNHEY; CDR2 reads SMNVEV (reference sequence). In DNA, the CDR3 is TGTGCCAGCAGTTTATCGCCCGGGTTCCTCTTC. Residues: CASSLSPGFLF.

The V gene is TRBV5-6, the J gene TRBJ2-2, with a possible D match to TRBD1 (5 bases). Germline V gives CDR1 SGHDT, CDR2 YYEEEE. Trimming took off 1 base at V and 2 bases at J, with 9 bases between the two ends. The CDR3 runs to 15 residues. CDR3 residues: CASSLLQANTGELFF. CDR3 sequence (DNA): TGTGCCAGCAGCTTGTTACAGGCTAACACCGGGGAGCTGTTTTTT.

The chain recombines TRBV7-9 with TRBJ2-3; the match to TRBD1 covers 7 bases. From germline, CDR1 is SEHNR and CDR2 FQNEAQ (reference sequence). V was pared by 3 bases and J by 4 bases, with 7 bases of the junction left unmatched. CDR3 length: 15 residues. In DNA, the CDR3 is TGTGCCAGCAGCTTGACAGGGTTTGGGTCAGATACGCAGTATTTT. This translates into CASSLTGFGSDTQYF.

This clone was found a few times. This chain connects TRBV5-6 to TRBJ1-6, with 11 nucleotides matching TRBD1. J was trimmed by 3 bases and V by 4 bases; bases with no gene match: 6. Germline CDR1 SGHDT, CDR2 YYEEEE. The CDR3 has 17 amino acids. CDR3 coding DNA: TGTGCCAGCAGCCCCCGGACAGGGGGCCTCTATAATTCACCCCTCCACTTT. This codes for CASSPRTGGLYNSPLHF.

This chain links TRBV7-2 with TRBJ1-2, with D maybe TRBD1 (6 bases). Between the trimmed V and J ends, which lost 0 bases and 3 bases, there was a span of 11 bases. Germline-derived CDR1 and CDR2 are SGHTA and FQGNSA. CDR3 length: 15 residues. The CDR3 region is CASSLAQDRDYGYTF. The CDR3 coding sequence is TGTGCCAGCAGCTTAGCCCAGGACAGAGACTATGGCTACACCTTC.

The J gene is TRBJ2-7, the V gene TRBV7-9, with 10 bases that match TRBD1. The germline V gene encodes CDR1 SEHNR and CDR2 FQNEAQ (reference sequence). V lost 4 bases, J lost 6 bases, and 9 bases stayed unmatched. The CDR3 contains 15 residues. The CDR3 is CASSSGGTGVGEQYF. The CDR3 DNA is TGTGCCAGCAGCTCGGGTGGGACAGGGGTCGGCGAGCAGTACTTC.

This clone was recorded only once. The chain couples TRBV5-5 to TRBJ2-7; D is possibly TRBD1 (6 bases). With 5 bases removed from V and 3 bases from J, the gap between germline ends came to 21 bases. Germline V gives CDR1 SGHKS, CDR2 YYEKEE (reference sequence). The CDR3 length is 16 residues. The CDR3 nucleotides read TGTGCCAGCAGACAGGGTTCGAGCCTCCTACTCTACGAGCAGTACTTC. It yields the protein CASRQGSSLLLYEQYF.

This clone has a handful of counts. The chain links TRBV7-6 to TRBJ2-3, with a tentative D call TRBD1 (6 bases). V was clipped by 0 bases and J by 2 bases, with 12 bases between them. The CDR3 consists of 16 residues. CDR1 and CDR2 (germline): SGHVS, FNYEAQ. The CDR3 DNA follows: TGTGCCAGCAGCTTAGCACAACAGGGTTACACAGATACGCAGTATTTT. This codes for CASSLAQQGYTDTQYF.

The chain uses TRBV5-4 and TRBJ1-1, with D tentatively TRBD1 (6 bases). From germline, CDR1 is SGHNT and CDR2 YYREEE (reference sequence). This CDR3 is built from 16 residues. V was shortened by 7 bases and J by 1 base, with 20 bases between the two germline ends. The CDR3 spells CASRVGGGNKNTEAFF. The CDR3 DNA reads as TGTGCCAGCCGGGTAGGGGGGGGGAATAAGAACACTGAAGCTTTCTTT.

The chain joins TRBV5-1 to TRBJ2-2, with 8 bases lining up with TRBD2. Germline CDR1 is SGHRS and CDR2 is YFSETQ. V lost 3 bases and J lost 7; bases outside the gene matches: 8. The CDR3 is 15 residues long. CDR3 region: CASSSLAGFGGELFF. CDR3 bases: TGCGCCAGCAGCTCTTTAGCGGGGTTCGGCGGGGAGCTGTTTTTT.

J is TRBJ1-3 and V is TRBV28; the match to TRBD1 covers 8 bases. The CDR3 is 15 amino acids. Germline V gives CDR1 MDHEN, CDR2 SYDVKM. Trimming at V came to 4 bases and at J to 3 bases, leaving 5 bases not matched to a gene. CDR3 protein: CASSSPGGRGNTIYF. CDR3 nucleotides: TGTGCCAGCAGTTCCCCAGGGGGCCGTGGAAACACCATATATTTT.

This chain links TRBV4-1 with TRBJ2-5, with D unclear. The end of the DNA is better explained by TRBJ2-7, so the J call may be wrong. Per germline, CDR1 MGHRA and CDR2 YSYEKL. This CDR3 comprises 16 residues. CDR3 protein: CASSQGSAGSPYEQYF. In nucleotides, the CDR3 is TGCGCCAGCAGCCAAGGAAGTGCCGGCAGCCCCTACGAGCAGTACTTC.

The chain employs TRBV9 and TRBJ1-5, with 7 bases that match TRBD1. This CDR3 has 13 amino acids. Trimming cost V 4 bases and J 5 bases; bases outside gene matches: 3. Germline CDR1 and CDR2: SGDLS and YYNGEE. The CDR3 loop reads CASSPQGDQPQHF. The CDR3 DNA reads TGTGCCAGCAGCCCCCAGGGGGATCAGCCCCAGCATTTT.

The gene calls are TRBV5-1 and TRBJ2-5; D is undetermined. Germline V gene sequence: CDR1 SGHRS, CDR2 YFSETQ. The CDR3 sequence is 14 residues long. With 1 base removed from V and 2 bases from J, the gap between germline ends came to 9 bases. In nucleotides, the CDR3 is TGCGCCAGCAGCTTGTCGACGAAGCAAGAGACCCAGTACTTC. Translating gives CASSLSTKQETQYF. The whole variable domain, remainder taken from reference TRBV5-1 and TRBJ2-5, is KAGVTQTPRYLIKTRGQQVTLSCSPISGHRSVSWYQQTPGQGLQFLFEYFSETQRNKGNFPGRFSGRQFSNSRSEMNVSTLELGDSALYLCASSLSTKQETQYFGPGTRLLVL.

V and J are TRBV6-4 and TRBJ2-1, with D perhaps matching TRBD1 or TRBD2 (5 bases each). Germline V gives CDR1 MRHNA, CDR2 SNTAGT. The CDR3 is 13 amino acids. Trimming removed 6 bases from V and 8 bases from J, with 14 bases in between. The CDR3 nucleotides are TGTGCCAGCAGCAGGGACCCGGCGGATGAGCAGTTCTTC. This encodes CASSRDPADEQFF.

The CDR3 DNA is TGTGCCAGTAGCCGGGGCCAGGGAGATGGCTACACCTTC. It specifies CASSRGQGDGYTF. The chain carries TRBV19 and TRBJ1-2; D is possibly TRBD1 (5 bases). The CDR3 extends over 13 amino acids. Germline loops: CDR1 LNHDA, CDR2 SQIVND (reference sequence). V lost 6 bases and J 6 bases, leaving 14 bases between the germline ends.

CDR3 nucleotides: TGCAGCGTGGCAACAGCGTACGAGCAGTACTTC. Residues: CSVATAYEQYF. The chain recombines TRBV29-1 with TRBJ2-7; D unresolved. The CDR3 contains 11 residues. V was pared by 6 bases and J by 4 bases, with 10 bases between. Per the germline V gene, CDR1 is SQVTM and CDR2 is ANQGSEA.

The rearrangement links TRBV19 to TRBJ2-5, with TRBD2 matching 8 bases. The CDR3 extends over 17 amino acids. V shed 0 bases, J shed 1 base, and the junction held 7 bases outside the gene matches. Germline loops: CDR1 LNHDA, CDR2 SQIVND (reference sequence). CDR3 loop: CASSIDPAGGPQETQYF. The CDR3 nucleotides are TGTGCCAGTAGTATAGATCCCGCGGGGGGCCCCCAAGAGACCCAGTACTTC.

This rearrangement joins TRBV19 to TRBJ1-4; 9 bases line up with TRBD1. The CDR3 is 14 amino acids. Germline trimming cut 8 bases from V and 7 bases from J; bases unmatched to any gene: 8. CDR1 and CDR2 from the germline V gene are LNHDA and SQIVND (reference sequence). CDR3 bases: TGTGCCAGTGATCCGGGACAGGGAGGTGAAAAACTGTTTTTT. This encodes CASDPGQGGEKLFF.

The CDR3 is CASIRGRAGELFF. The CDR3 region has the DNA TGTGCCAGCATCAGGGGTAGAGCCGGGGAGCTGTTTTTT. The genes are TRBV2 and TRBJ2-2; the D gene is possibly TRBD1 (6 bases). Between the trimmed V and J ends, which lost 7 bases and 6 bases, there was a span of 12 bases. The V gene's germline CDR1 is SNHLY and CDR2 FYNNEI. This CDR3 has 13 residues. Full variable domain (rest looked up from reference TRBV2 and TRBJ2-2): EPEVTQTPSHQVTQMGQEVILRCVPISNHLYFYWYRQILGQKVEFLVSFYNNEISEKSEIFDDQFSVERPDGSNFTLKIRSTKLEDSAMYFCASIRGRAGELFFGEGSRLTVL.

This sequence joins TRBV4-1 and TRBJ2-3; no clear D gene. CDR1 and CDR2 from the germline V gene are MGHRA and YSYEKL. V was cut by 0 bases and J by 4 bases, with 11 bases left in between. This CDR3 comprises 15 residues. CDR3 sequence reads: CASSQDPMGSDTQYF. Here the CDR3 DNA reads TGCGCCAGCAGCCAAGACCCCATGGGGTCAGATACGCAGTATTTT.

The chain is built from TRBV18 and TRBJ1-2, with 9 bases aligning to TRBD1. Germline values: CDR1 KGHSH, CDR2 LQKENI. This CDR3 comprises 14 residues. Trimming removed 0 bases from V and 7 bases from J; junction bases left unmatched: 3. The CDR3 loop reads CASSPPGQGRGYTF. DNA of the CDR3: TGTGCCAGCTCACCACCGGGACAGGGACGTGGCTACACCTTC.

This sequence joins TRBV7-9 and TRBJ2-3, with D maybe TRBD1 (6 bases). V was clipped by 6 bases and J by 1 base, with 14 bases between them. The germline gives CDR1 SEHNR, CDR2 FQNEAQ (reference sequence). The CDR3 contains 15 residues. CDR3 loop: CASRQTGKGTDTQYF. The CDR3 DNA reads TGTGCCAGCAGGCAAACAGGGAAGGGCACAGATACGCAGTATTTT.

This clone was counted once. The gene calls are TRBV6-4 and TRBJ2-2; no firm D call. With 3 bases removed from V and 0 bases from J, the gap between germline ends came to 5 bases. The CDR3 has 14 amino acids. The germline gives CDR1 MRHNA, CDR2 SNTAGT. The CDR3 nucleotides read TGTGCCAGCAGTGAATCAGCGAACACCGGGGAGCTGTTTTTT. Translated: CASSESANTGELFF.

This clone counts as medium-sized. The chain joins TRBV6-5 to TRBJ2-5, with a possible D match to TRBD2 (5 bases). Trimming took 4 bases from V and 3 from J, leaving 9 bases between them. Germline V gene sequence: CDR1 MNHEY, CDR2 SVGAGI. The CDR3 length is 13 residues. CDR3 region: CASSFGVEETQYF. CDR3 nucleotide sequence: TGTGCCAGCAGTTTCGGGGTTGAAGAGACCCAGTACTTC.

By sample share, this clone is medium-sized. V is TRBV7-2 and J is TRBJ2-5; maybe TRBD2 (6 bases). Per the germline V gene, CDR1 is SGHTA and CDR2 is FQGNSA. The CDR3 totals 15 residues. The ends were cut back, 7 bases at V and 2 bases at J, with 17 bases in the middle. In DNA, the CDR3 is TGTGCCAGCACCGAAAGCCGGGGGAAACAAGAGACCCAGTACTTC. Translated, it gives CASTESRGKQETQYF. The full variable domain, rest sourced from reference TRBV7-2 and TRBJ2-5, is GAGVSQSPSNKVTEKGKDVELRCDPISGHTALYWYRQSLGQGLEFLIYFQGNSAPDKSGLPSDRFSAERTGGSVSTLTIQRTQQEDSAVYLCASTESRGKQETQYFGPGTRLLVL.

This chain joins TRBV18 and TRBJ1-2, with no clear D. Looked up from germline, CDR1 is KGHSH and CDR2 is LQKENI. There are 13 residues in the CDR3. The V end was cut by 3 bases, the J end by 2 bases, with 7 bases between. CDR3 loop: CASSPGENYGYTF. In DNA form, the CDR3 reads TGTGCCAGCTCACCCGGAGAGAACTATGGCTACACCTTC.